Shown below are 25 T cell receptor beta chains from a single sample sequenced in a study of CD8 T cells in Susac syndrome. cDNA came from roughly 0.53 to 1 ug RNA primed by random hexamers. Using its own MiXCR run on the immunoSEQ multiplex PCR reads, TCRdb lists one record per CDR3 protein. This sample carries 200,000 or so distinct CDR3 sequences, roughly 95% of them seen once, and the ten largest clones take 0.085% to 0.095%. Source material: CD4+ T cells from PBMCs. Source of these receptors: a human donor with multiple sclerosis.

This sequence joins TRBV29-1 and TRBJ2-1, with D perhaps given as TRBD1 or TRBD2 (5 bases each). Germline V CDR1 and CDR2: SQVTM, ANQGSEA. This CDR3 spans 12 amino acids. Between the trimmed V and J ends, which lost 5 bases and 8 bases, there was a span of 13 bases. CDR3 region: CSVSREGHEQFF. The CDR3 DNA sequence: TGCAGCGTTTCCCGAGAGGGGCATGAGCAGTTCTTC.

This clonotype was seen a single time. The chain links TRBV20-1 to TRBJ1-2; D is uncertain. Germline loops: CDR1 DFQATT, CDR2 SNEGSKA (reference sequence). This CDR3 is 12 amino acids long. Trimming removed 6 bases at V and 4 bases at J, with 12 bases between. The CDR3 sequence: CSAWRGGYGYTF. The CDR3 DNA reads as TGCAGTGCCTGGCGCGGTGGCTATGGCTACACCTTC.

This chain connects TRBV20-1 to TRBJ2-1; 10 nucleotides line up with TRBD1. Germline-derived CDR1 and CDR2 are DFQATT and SNEGSKA (reference sequence). CDR3 length: 14 residues. After removal of 5 bases from V and 6 bases from J, the junction contained 7 bases not matched to a gene. The CDR3, as DNA: TGCAGTGCTGCGGGACAGGGGCCCTTCAATGAGCAGTTCTTC. It yields the protein CSAAGQGPFNEQFF.

The chain has TRBV7-9 and TRBJ1-6; D ambiguous. The length of the CDR3 is 15 residues. V was shortened by 1 base and J by 5 bases, with 9 bases between the two germline ends. Per the germline V gene, CDR1 is SEHNR and CDR2 is FQNEAQ (reference sequence). CDR3 region: CASSLGAADNSPLHF. DNA for the CDR3: TGTGCCAGCAGCTTAGGGGCAGCAGATAATTCACCCCTCCACTTT.

The chain carries TRBV23-1 and TRBJ2-7; TRBD1 is a possible D gene (5 bases). TRBV23-1 is an ORF, with its function uncertain. The CDR3 totals 13 residues. V gave up 0 bases and J gave up 3 bases, with 6 bases separating them. This chain's CDR3 is CASSQSQGYEQYF. The CDR3, as DNA: TGCGCCAGCAGTCAATCGCAGGGCTACGAGCAGTACTTC.

This chain uses TRBV20-1 with TRBJ2-2; D may be TRBD1 (6 bases). The length of the CDR3 is 14 residues. The V end lost 6 bases, the J end lost 0 bases, and 11 bases lay between the germline ends. CDR1 DFQATT and CDR2 SNEGSKA come from the germline V gene (reference sequence). The CDR3, as DNA: TGCAGTGCGCCCGGGACAACGAACACCGGGGAGCTGTTTTTT. It is translated as CSAPGTTNTGELFF.

This clonotype was observed once. This chain connects TRBV4-1 to TRBJ2-1, with TRBD2 matching over 8 bases. Germline lookup yields CDR1 MGHRA and CDR2 YSYEKL. The V segment lost 4 bases and the J segment 4 bases; nucleotides outside the gene matches: 9. The CDR3 is 16 amino acids. CDR3 DNA sequence: TGCGCCAGCAGCCGTCCGGGGAAGCGGGGGTACAATGAGCAGTTCTTC. Protein: CASSRPGKRGYNEQFF.

This chain uses TRBV5-1 with TRBJ2-7; D might be TRBD1 (6 bases). The CDR3 extends over 16 amino acids. The V gene lost 0 bases and the J gene lost 0 bases, with 13 bases spanning the gap. CDR1 and CDR2 from the germline V gene are SGHRS and YFSETQ. This chain's CDR3 is CASSLEATGISYEQYF. For the CDR3, the DNA is TGCGCCAGCAGCTTGGAGGCCACAGGGATCTCCTACGAGCAGTACTTC.

The chain recombines TRBV7-2 with TRBJ2-5; 7 bases line up with TRBD1. The V segment lost 3 bases and the J segment 3 bases; nucleotides outside the gene matches: 4. The CDR3 covers 14 residues. The germline V gene has CDR1 SGHTA and CDR2 FQGNSA. CDR3 bases: TGTGCCAGCAGCTTCCAACAGGGGAAAGAGACCCAGTACTTC. Translation: CASSFQQGKETQYF.

V usage is TRBV6-1 and J usage is TRBJ2-2; perhaps D is TRBD1 or TRBD2 (6 bases each). Germline CDR1 MNHNS, CDR2 SASEGT. The CDR3 has 18 amino acids. Trimming took off 6 bases at V and 7 bases at J, with 27 bases between the two ends. CDR3 region: CASSPLRVRPRGDGELFF. DNA of the CDR3: TGTGCCAGCAGCCCCCTCAGGGTCCGCCCGAGGGGGGACGGGGAGCTGTTTTTT.

Note on this clonotype: The junction and the germline gene differ at one end; a read error may be behind it. V and J are TRBV7-9 and TRBJ2-5, with D possibly matching TRBD1 (5 bases). Germline values: CDR1 SEHNR, CDR2 FQNEAQ (reference sequence). This CDR3 region has 14 residues. CDR3 in DNA: TGTGCCAGCAGCACCCAGGGATCCCAAGGGACCCAGTACTTC. It codes for CASSTQGSQGTQYF.

Only one count was recorded for this clonotype. The chain has TRBV7-9 and TRBJ2-3, with 7 bases lining up with TRBD2. CDR1 is SEHNR and CDR2 is FQNEAQ in the germline V gene (reference sequence). There are 15 residues in the CDR3. V lost 2 bases, J lost 3 bases, and 5 bases stayed unmatched. The CDR3 is CASSLSGGRTDTQYF. DNA for the CDR3: TGTGCCAGCAGCTTATCCGGCGGGAGAACAGATACGCAGTATTTT.

This chain uses TRBV3-1 with TRBJ2-5, with D tentatively TRBD2 (6 bases). This CDR3 is 17 amino acids long. The V end lost 1 base, the J end lost 4 bases, and 19 bases lay between the germline ends. Germline V CDR1 and CDR2: LGHDT, YNNKEL (reference sequence). The CDR3 loop reads CASSQVMVADNTETQYF. Here the CDR3 DNA reads TGTGCCAGCAGCCAAGTTATGGTAGCGGATAACACAGAGACCCAGTACTTC.

The chain combines TRBV3-1 with TRBJ2-5; D might be TRBD1 or TRBD2, each matching 5 bases. Germline values: CDR1 LGHDT, CDR2 YNNKEL (reference sequence). Trimming removed 1 base from V and 10 bases from J, with 7 bases in between. The CDR3 runs to 11 residues. CDR3 residues: CASSQGGNQYF. The CDR3 DNA reads TGTGCCAGCAGCCAAGGGGGGAACCAGTACTTC.

The rearrangement uses TRBV27 and TRBJ2-7; perhaps TRBD1 as D (6 bases). There are 16 residues in the CDR3. The germline V gene has CDR1 MNHEY and CDR2 SMNVEV (reference sequence). The V end lost 5 bases, the J end lost 5 bases, and 22 bases lay between the germline ends. CDR3 nucleotides: TGTGCCAGCAGTAAACCCAGGGGATTGGAGCGAGACGAGCAGTACTTC. It specifies CASSKPRGLERDEQYF.

V usage is TRBV5-6 and J usage is TRBJ2-3, with D perhaps TRBD1 or TRBD2 (5 bases each). Germline V gene data show CDR1 as SGHDT and CDR2 as YYEEEE. V dropped 4 bases and J dropped 10 bases, with 25 bases sitting between them. The CDR3 has 16 amino acids. CDR3 sequence reads: CASSEITSGPLGAQYF. The CDR3 region has the DNA TGTGCCAGCAGCGAAATCACCTCGGGGCCCCTCGGGGCGCAGTATTTT.

V is TRBV20-1 and J is TRBJ1-2; D gene unclear. CDR3 length equals 11 residues. The germline CDR1 and CDR2 sequences are DFQATT and SNEGSKA (reference sequence). V shed 3 bases and J shed 1 base, with 3 bases lying between them. CDR3 region: CSARINYGYTF. CDR3 sequence (DNA): TGCAGTGCTAGGATTAACTATGGCTACACCTTC.

The V and J genes are TRBV18 and TRBJ1-2; D is possibly TRBD1 (5 bases). The length of the CDR3 is 14 residues. V was pared by 6 bases and J by 8 bases, with 19 bases between. CDR1 and CDR2 (germline): KGHSH, LQKENI. CDR3 sequence: CASSPPDTLGGYTF. The CDR3 region has the DNA TGTGCCAGCTCCCCCCCGGACACCCTGGGAGGCTACACCTTC. Based on the CDR3 plus reference TRBV18 and TRBJ1-2, the full variable domain is NAGVMQNPRHLVRRRGQEARLRCSPMKGHSHVYWYRQLPEEGLKFMVYLQKENIIDESGMPKERFSAEFPKEGPSILRIQQVVRGDSAAYFCASSPPDTLGGYTFGSGTRLTVV.

The rearrangement links TRBV12-3 or TRBV12-4 to TRBJ1-4; D is unclear. V dropped 8 bases and J dropped 7 bases, with 17 bases sitting between them. The CDR3 loop spans 14 amino acids. The CDR3 bases are TGTGCCAGCGGCTTTGACCCTTCGACTGAAAAACTGTTTTTT. Residues: CASGFDPSTEKLFF.

This rearrangement joins TRBV24-1 to TRBJ2-1; D gene ambiguous. V lost 0 bases to trimming and J lost 7 bases, with 12 bases between them. Germline-derived CDR1 and CDR2 are KGHDR and SFDVKD. This CDR3 has 15 amino acids. The CDR3 DNA reads TGTGCCACCAGTGATTTGCTAGTCTCAAGAAATGAGCAGTTCTTC. It translates to CATSDLLVSRNEQFF.

The chain carries TRBV7-2 and TRBJ2-5, with 7 bases identical to TRBD2. Germline values: CDR1 SGHTA, CDR2 FQGNSA. The CDR3 is made up of 14 amino acids. The ends lost 1 base at V and 5 bases at J; junction bases unmatched: 4. The CDR3 sequence: CASSLVMGGETQYF. The DNA of the CDR3 is TGTGCCAGCAGCTTAGTTATGGGGGGGGAGACCCAGTACTTC.

The V and J genes are TRBV19 and TRBJ1-2, with D possibly TRBD1 on 5 matching bases. V was cut by 7 bases and J by 2 bases, with 14 bases left in between. There are 14 residues in the CDR3. Per the germline V gene, CDR1 is LNHDA and CDR2 is SQIVND (reference sequence). The CDR3 is CASIPGRGNYGYTF. The DNA for the CDR3 is TGTGCCAGTATCCCGGGAAGGGGAAACTATGGCTACACCTTC.

The gene calls are TRBV10-3 and TRBJ2-1, with 9 bases identical to TRBD1. The CDR3 totals 13 residues. V lost 11 bases, J lost 5 bases, and 7 bases stayed unmatched. Germline V CDR1 and CDR2: ENHRY, SYGVKD. This CDR3 reads CAVRQGGDNEQFF. In DNA form, the CDR3 reads TGTGCCGTCCGACAGGGGGGAGACAATGAGCAGTTCTTC.

CDR3 sequence: CASSQRWGVGELFF. The CDR3 DNA reads as TGTGCCAGCTCCCAACGGTGGGGCGTCGGGGAGCTGTTTTTT. V and J are TRBV9 and TRBJ2-2, with D tentatively TRBD1 (5 bases). This CDR3 is 14 amino acids long. V lost 7 bases, J lost 7 bases, and 17 bases lay in between. Germline V gene data show CDR1 as SGDLS and CDR2 as YYNGEE.

The CDR3 protein is CASSGQTQETQYF. The CDR3 nucleotides are TGTGCCAGCAGCGGACAGACCCAAGAGACCCAGTACTTC. The V call is TRBV27, the J call TRBJ2-5; TRBD1 might be the D (6 bases). Trimming pared 6 bases from V and 1 base from J, leaving 9 bases between. CDR1 is MNHEY, CDR2 SMNVEV, per germline (reference sequence). The CDR3 totals 13 residues.